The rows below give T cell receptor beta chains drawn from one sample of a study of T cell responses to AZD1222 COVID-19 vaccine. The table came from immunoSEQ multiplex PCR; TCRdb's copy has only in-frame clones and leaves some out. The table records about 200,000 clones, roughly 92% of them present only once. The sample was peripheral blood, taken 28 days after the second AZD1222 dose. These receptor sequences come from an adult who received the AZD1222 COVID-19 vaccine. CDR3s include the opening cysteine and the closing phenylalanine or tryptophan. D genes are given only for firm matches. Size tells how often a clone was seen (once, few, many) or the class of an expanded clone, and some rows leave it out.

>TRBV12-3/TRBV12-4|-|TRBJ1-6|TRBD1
TGTGCCAGCAGTTATCCGGGACAGGGGGCCCACTTT
CASSYPGQGAHF
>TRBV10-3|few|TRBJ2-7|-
TGTGCCATCAGTGAGTCGGGGGGACAAGAGCAGTACTTC
CAISESGGQEQYF
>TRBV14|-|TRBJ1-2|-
TGTGCCAGCAGCCTCAGGAGTCCCCAGCGGGGCTACACCTTC
CASSLRSPQRGYTF
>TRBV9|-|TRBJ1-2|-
TGTGCCAGCAGTGGGGGGACGGAGCCTTATGGCTACACCTTC
CASSGGTEPYGYTF
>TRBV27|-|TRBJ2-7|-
TGTGCCAGCAGTTTAGGTGGGGGGCCCTACGAGCAGTACTTC
CASSLGGGPYEQYF
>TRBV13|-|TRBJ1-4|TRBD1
TGTGCCAGCAGCTTAAAACAGGGGGAGAATGAAAAACTGTTTTTT
CASSLKQGENEKLFF
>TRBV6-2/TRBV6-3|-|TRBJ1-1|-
TGTGCCAGCAGCAAGGACAGCTTTGCCACTGAAGCTTTCTTT
CASSKDSFATEAFF
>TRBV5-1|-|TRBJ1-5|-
TGCGCCAGCAGCTTGGGAGTGACAGGACACAATCAGCCCCAGCATTTT
CASSLGVTGHNQPQHF
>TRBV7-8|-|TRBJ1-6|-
TGTGCCAGCAGCTTAGGAATGGGAGCAATTAATTCACCCCTCCACTTT
CASSLGMGAINSPLHF
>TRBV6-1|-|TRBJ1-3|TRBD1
TGTGCCAGCAGTGAAGTCGGAGGGGGCCTCTCTGGAAACACCATATATTTT
CASSEVGGGLSGNTIYF
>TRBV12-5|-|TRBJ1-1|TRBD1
TGTGCTAGTGGTCCCGGACAGGGTTACGCTGAAGCTTTCTTT
CASGPGQGYAEAFF
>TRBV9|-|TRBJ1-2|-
TGTGCCAGCACTCCCTCGACGGGGACATATGGCTACACCTTC
CASTPSTGTYGYTF
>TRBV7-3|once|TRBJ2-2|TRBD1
TGTGCCAGCAGCGGGACAGGGGACAGGGTTCCCGGGGAGCTGTTTTTT
CASSGTGDRVPGELFF
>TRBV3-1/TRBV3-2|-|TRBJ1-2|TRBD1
TGTGCCAGCAGCCGCGGGACAGCCGCTGGCTACACCTTC
CASSRGTAAGYTF
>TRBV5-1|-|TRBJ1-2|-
TGCGCCAGCAGCCAAACCTGGGGCAGGGAGGAGAATGGCTACACCTTC
CASSQTWGREENGYTF
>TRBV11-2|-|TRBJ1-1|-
TGTGCCAGCAGGCTAAGGGGTTCGAACACTGAAGCTTTCTTT
CASRLRGSNTEAFF
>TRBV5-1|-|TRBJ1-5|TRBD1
TGCGCCAGCAAACTATCAGGGGGCAGCCAGCCCCAGCATTTT
CASKLSGGSQPQHF
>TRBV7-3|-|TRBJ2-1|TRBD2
TGTGCCAGCAGCTCGGTTAGCGGGTCCTACAATGAGCAGTTCTTC
CASSSVSGSYNEQFF
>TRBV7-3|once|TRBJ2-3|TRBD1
TGTGCCAGCAGCTCACAGGGGGGCGATACGCAGTATTTT
CASSSQGGDTQYF
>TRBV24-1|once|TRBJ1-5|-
TGTGCCACCAGTGATGACGGCTACTCGGGACCCCAGCATTTT
CATSDDGYSGPQHF
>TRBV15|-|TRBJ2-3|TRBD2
TGTGCCACCAGCAGAGGGGTGGGACTAGGTACAGATACGCAGTATTTT
CATSRGVGLGTDTQYF
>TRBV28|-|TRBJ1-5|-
TGTGCCAGCAGTTCCGGGAATCGTCCCCAGCATTTT
CASSSGNRPQHF
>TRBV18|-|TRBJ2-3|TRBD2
TGTGCCAGCTCACCACCTAGCGGGGGGCCCAGCACAGATACGCAGTATTTT
CASSPPSGGPSTDTQYF
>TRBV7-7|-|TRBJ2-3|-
TGTGCCAGCAGCTTAGTCGGCACAGATACGCAGTATTTT
CASSLVGTDTQYF
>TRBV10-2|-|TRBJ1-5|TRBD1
TGCGCCAGCAGCCTCCGCGACAGGGGATTGAGCAATCAGCCCCAGCATTTT
CASSLRDRGLSNQPQHF
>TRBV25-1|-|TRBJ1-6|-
TGTGCCAGCAGGGACTTGTATAATTCACCCCTCCACTTT
CASRDLYNSPLHF
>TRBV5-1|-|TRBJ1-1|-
TGCGCCAGCAGCTGGGGGAGCACTGAAGCTTTCTTT
CASSWGSTEAFF
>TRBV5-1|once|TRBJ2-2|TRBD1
TGCGCCAGCAGCCCGACAGGGGGGACCACCGGGGAGCTGTTTTTT
CASSPTGGTTGELFF
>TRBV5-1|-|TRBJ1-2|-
TGCGCCAGCAGCTTGGACAGGAAAGCCTACACCTTC
CASSLDRKAYTF
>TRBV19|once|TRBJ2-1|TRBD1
TGTGCCAGTAGTATCTCCGGGACAGGGGGCTTTGATGAGCAGTTCTTC
CASSISGTGGFDEQFF
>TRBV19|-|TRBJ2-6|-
TGTGCCAGTAGTTTTCAGGCAGGGGCTGGGGCCAACGTCCTGACTTTC
CASSFQAGAGANVLTF
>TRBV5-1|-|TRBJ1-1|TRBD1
TGCGCCAGCAGAACAGGGGGCCCGAACACTGAAGCTTTCTTT
CASRTGGPNTEAFF
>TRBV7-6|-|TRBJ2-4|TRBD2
TGTGCCAGCAGCTTGGGGTCTAGCGGGAGTGTCAAAAACATTCAGTACTTC
CASSLGSSGSVKNIQYF
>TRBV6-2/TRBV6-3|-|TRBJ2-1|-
TGTGCCAGCAGCCCTAATGATGGCTATGAGCAGTTCTTC
CASSPNDGYEQFF
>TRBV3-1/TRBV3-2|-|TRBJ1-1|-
TGTGCCAGCAGCCAAGATGGAGGCAGGGGCAGTGAAGCTTTCTTT
CASSQDGGRGSEAFF
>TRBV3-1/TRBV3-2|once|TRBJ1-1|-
TGTGCCAGCAGCCAGCAGGCTCGCGCTGAAGCTTTCTTT
CASSQQARAEAFF
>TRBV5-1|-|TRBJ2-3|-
TGCGCCAGCAACAAGGGGACTGGAGATACGCAGTATTTT
CASNKGTGDTQYF
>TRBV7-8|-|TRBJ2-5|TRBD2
TGTGCCAGCTCCCCGGGACTAGCGGGGGCCATGCAAGAGACCCAGTACTTC
CASSPGLAGAMQETQYF
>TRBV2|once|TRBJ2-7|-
TGTGCCAGCAGTACAGAAAACCTCTACGAGCAGTACTTC
CASSTENLYEQYF
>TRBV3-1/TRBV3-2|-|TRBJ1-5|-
TGTGCCAGCAGCCAAGGGAAAAGGCCTAATCAGCCCCAGCATTTT
CASSQGKRPNQPQHF
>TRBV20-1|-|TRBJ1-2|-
TGCAGTCACAGGGACAACTATGGCTACACCTTC
CSHRDNYGYTF
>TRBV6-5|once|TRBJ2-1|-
TGTGCCAGCAGTTACGGAGCTCTATACAATGAGCAGTTCTTC
CASSYGALYNEQFF
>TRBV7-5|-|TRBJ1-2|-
TGTGCCAGAAGCTCGGACGCGAACTATGGCTACACCTTC
CARSSDANYGYTF
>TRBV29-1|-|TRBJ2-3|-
TGCAGCGTTCATGGCGGGATCACAGGGGCCACAGATACGCAGTATTTT
CSVHGGITGATDTQYF
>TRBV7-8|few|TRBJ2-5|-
TGTGCCAGTCACCGTAGGGGGGCCAGAACCCAGTACTTC
CASHRRGARTQYF
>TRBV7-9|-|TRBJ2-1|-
TGTGCCAGCAGCTATATGGGATTAAGCAATGAGCAGTTCTTC
CASSYMGLSNEQFF
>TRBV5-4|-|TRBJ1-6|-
TGTGCCAGCAGCTCGACTCAGGGTTACACTTCACCCCTCCACTTT
CASSSTQGYTSPLHF
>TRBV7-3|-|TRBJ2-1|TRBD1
TGTGCCAGCAGCTTAAGTGGGACAGGCTCTTACAATGAGCAGTTCTTC
CASSLSGTGSYNEQFF
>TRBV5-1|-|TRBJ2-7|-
TGCGCCAGCAGCTTGGCCATAGGAGCGGGTGAGCAGTACTTC
CASSLAIGAGEQYF
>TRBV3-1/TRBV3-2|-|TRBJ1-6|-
TGTGCCAGCAGCCAAGAATTTACAGGGAATTCACCCCTCCACTTT
CASSQEFTGNSPLHF
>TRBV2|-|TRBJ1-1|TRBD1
TGTGCCAGCAGCCTACAGGGGGCAGACACTGAAGCTTTCTTT
CASSLQGADTEAFF
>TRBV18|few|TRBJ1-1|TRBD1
TGTGCCAGCTCACCCACCCGAGACAGGGTTCATGAAGCTTTCTTT
CASSPTRDRVHEAFF